Detailed here is one T cell receptor beta chain. Its target is unknown. This table comes from immunoSEQ multiplex PCR, and its TCRdb copy is limited to in-frame clones, with some not included. The sample consists of 300,000 to 400,000 clones, approximately 90% of them appearing once. The record originates from a study of cytomegalovirus exposure and HLA in healthy donors. Study-wide context: The use of the same platform for the roughly 130 validation repertoires and the 550 to 700 first-cohort repertoires was reported by a later analysis. Notes on the study in general: Using the classifier, cytomegalovirus status was reportedly diagnosed with high specificity and sensitivity. In vitro testing confirmed a few CMV-associated chains as specific for CMV antigens.

The germline V gene encodes CDR1 MNHNS and CDR2 SASEGT. This CDR3 is built from 14 residues. Trimming removed 2 bases from V and 9 bases from J, with 14 bases in between. V is TRBV6-1 and J is TRBJ2-4; a weak D match, TRBD1 (5 bases). This TCR was sampled from a woman aged 18 to 35 in good health and CMV-seronegative. The sample comprised PBMCs. The CDR3 DNA follows: TGTGCCAGCAGTGAACAGGGCCTGACGGGCATTCAGTACTTC. It codes for CASSEQGLTGIQYF.